The 19 T cell receptor beta chains in this list originate from one sample, sequenced in a study of patients and donors after allogeneic stem cell transplantation. TCRdb processed the RT-PCR reads anew with MiXCR; each CDR3 protein has one entry. Here the sample spans some 880,000 distinct CDR3 sequences, under 20% being singletons. Sequencing was performed on blood, either unsorted or a sorted T cell fraction (not recorded which). The receptors here all came from a human donor who was either an allogeneic HSCT recipient or a stem cell or donor lymphocyte infusion donor (not recorded which). It is not recorded whose cells these are; they may come from a transplant donor.

In its sample, this clonotype was seen a few times. V gene TRBV12-3 or TRBV12-4 combines with J gene TRBJ2-3; the D is unclear. V lost 8 bases and J 0 bases, leaving 21 bases between the germline ends. The CDR3 contains 17 residues. CDR3 sequence (DNA): TGTGCCAGCTCTCCCTATCCTAGTTTTGTTAGCACAGATACGCAGTATTTT. This sequence encodes CASSPYPSFVSTDTQYF.

The genes are TRBV5-6 and TRBJ2-3, with TRBD2 matching 8 bases. The CDR3 contains 17 residues. In germline, CDR1 is SGHDT, CDR2 YYEEEE. V shed 4 bases and J 1 base; nucleotides not matched to a gene: 11. In DNA, the CDR3 is TGTGCCAGCAGCACCACAACGGGGGGGGACCGCACAGATACGCAGTATTTT. Translation gives CASSTTTGGDRTDTQYF.

The chain is built from TRBV5-6 and TRBJ1-6, with D maybe TRBD1 (5 bases). In germline, CDR1 is SGHDT, CDR2 YYEEEE. The CDR3 length is 16 residues. Between the trimmed V and J ends, which lost 7 bases and 9 bases, there was a span of 23 bases. The CDR3 DNA sequence: TGTGCCAGCGCATCGGGGCAACTATGGTTGGCTTCACCCCTCCACTTT. Its protein product is CASASGQLWLASPLHF.

This clonotype was observed at least ten times. The CDR3 sequence: CASRRRDGLNEQFF. CDR3 nucleotide sequence: TGCGCCAGCAGGCGGCGGGATGGGTTGAATGAGCAGTTCTTC. The chain has TRBV5-1 and TRBJ2-1; a possible D gene is TRBD2 (6 bases). Between the trimmed V and J ends, which lost 5 bases and 7 bases, there was a span of 16 bases. In germline, CDR1 is SGHRS, CDR2 YFSETQ. The CDR3 totals 14 residues.

A few counts support this clonotype. The chain joins TRBV6-2 or TRBV6-3 to TRBJ1-5; D perhaps matches TRBD1 (6 bases). Germline V gene lookup returns CDR1 MNHEY and CDR2 SVGEGT. The CDR3 is 14 residues long. V was shortened by 6 bases and J by 6 bases, with 15 bases between the two germline ends. The CDR3 protein is CASSFPGGGQPQHF. Written as DNA, the CDR3 is TGTGCCAGCAGCTTCCCGGGGGGCGGTCAGCCCCAGCATTTT.

This chain links TRBV7-2 with TRBJ2-5, with D tentatively TRBD2 (7 bases). The CDR3 contains 17 residues. Trimming left V 3 bases short and J 5 bases short, with 22 bases between. Germline-derived CDR1 and CDR2 are SGHTA and FQGNSA. CDR3: CASSFPLRGASGETQYF. CDR3 DNA sequence: TGTGCCAGCAGCTTCCCTTTACGGGGGGCATCTGGGGAGACCCAGTACTTC.

This clonotype was counted a few times. This chain uses TRBV7-9 with TRBJ1-4, with a possible D match to TRBD1 (6 bases). This CDR3 is 16 amino acids long. Germline lookup yields CDR1 SEHNR and CDR2 FQNEAQ (reference sequence). Trimming took off 5 bases at V and 4 bases at J, with 17 bases between the two ends. The DNA for the CDR3 is TGTGCCAGCAGCGTCGGGACATCTGCTCATAATGAAAAACTGTTTTTT. Protein product: CASSVGTSAHNEKLFF. Full variable domain (remainder filled in from reference TRBV7-9 and TRBJ1-4): DTGVSQNPRHKITKRGQNVTFRCDPISEHNRLYWYRQTLGQGPEFLTYFQNEAQLEKSRLLSDRFSAERPKGSFSTLEIQRTEQGDSAMYLCASSVGTSAHNEKLFFGSGTQLSVL.

The chain joins TRBV20-1 to TRBJ2-7, with D possibly matching TRBD2 (6 bases). This CDR3 has 14 residues. Germline V gene lookup returns CDR1 DFQATT and CDR2 SNEGSKA (reference sequence). Trimming shortened V by 7 bases and J by 4 bases, and 20 bases separated the two germline ends. The chain's CDR3 is CSGTTVGSGYEQYF. CDR3 nucleotides: TGCAGTGGGACTACCGTTGGGAGTGGGTACGAGCAGTACTTC.

As for this clonotype: The conserved phenylalanine or tryptophan is not found at the CDR3 terminus, so this likely reflects a read error. The chain carries TRBV12-3 or TRBV12-4 and TRBJ1-1; a possible D gene is TRBD1 (6 bases). Trimming removed 9 bases at V and 1 base at J, with 15 bases between. The CDR3 has 14 amino acids. The CDR3, as DNA: TGTGCCAGTTCGGTACAGGGATCGAACACTGAAGCTTTCTCT. Translating gives CASSVQGSNTEAFS.

This clonotype was seen a few times. This chain links TRBV10-3 with TRBJ2-7; D is possibly TRBD1 (6 bases). Germline CDR1 is ENHRY and CDR2 is SYGVKD. CDR3 size: 14 residues. Trimming left V 3 bases short and J 0 bases short, with 9 bases between. DNA of the CDR3: TGTGCCATCAGTGAATGGGACAACTCCTACGAGCAGTACTTC. Amino acid sequence: CAISEWDNSYEQYF.

This chain connects TRBV12-3 or TRBV12-4 to TRBJ2-7; 7 positions agree with TRBD2. Unmatched junction bases numbered 10, after V lost 6 bases and J lost 5 bases. The CDR3 is 14 residues long. Written as DNA, the CDR3 is TGTGCCAGCAGCCCGAGCGGGATAAAGGACGAGCAGTACTTC. Its protein product is CASSPSGIKDEQYF.

The V and J genes are TRBV3-1 and TRBJ1-1; D call uncertain. CDR3 size: 15 residues. Germline V CDR1 and CDR2: LGHDT, YNNKEL (reference sequence). Deletions cut 1 base from V and 4 bases from J, with 13 bases between. The CDR3 coding sequence is TGTGCCAGCAGCCAAGTGGCAGGCCGGGGCACTGAAGCTTTCTTT. It yields the protein CASSQVAGRGTEAFF. Together with reference TRBV3-1 and TRBJ1-1, the CDR3 gives the full variable domain: DTAVSQTPKYLVTQMGNDKSIKCEQNLGHDTMYWYKQDSKKFLKIMFSYNNKELIINETVPNRFSPKSPDKAHLNLHINSLELGDSAVYFCASSQVAGRGTEAFFGQGTRLTVV.

This clonotype was observed a handful of times. The chain couples TRBV4-2 to TRBJ2-6; D tentatively fits TRBD1 or TRBD2 (5 bases each). The V end lost 0 bases, the J end lost 0 bases, and 21 bases lay between the germline ends. Germline values: CDR1 LGHNA, CDR2 YNFKEQ. The CDR3 loop spans 21 amino acids. CDR3 coding DNA: TGTGCCAGCAGCCAAGAGTTTTTAGGGGAGACCCCCGACTCTGGGGCCAACGTCCTGACTTTC. Protein product: CASSQEFLGETPDSGANVLTF.

This clonotype came up a few times. J is TRBJ1-1 and V is TRBV4-3; unclear D gene. Germline V CDR1 and CDR2: LGHNA, YSLEER. Trimming removed 1 base from V and 5 bases from J, with 11 bases in between. The CDR3 consists of 14 residues. As DNA, the CDR3 is TGCGCCAGCAGCCAAGTAATCCTGGGGACTGAAGCTTTCTTT. It is translated as CASSQVILGTEAFF.

Written as DNA, the CDR3 is TGTGCCTGGACATCGGACAGGATAGCTTATAGCAATCAGCCCCAGCATTTT. It encodes CAWTSDRIAYSNQPQHF. The V and J genes are TRBV30 and TRBJ1-5; 7 bases map to TRBD1. Germline loops: CDR1 GTSNPN, CDR2 SVGIG (reference sequence). This CDR3 comprises 17 residues. Unmatched junction bases numbered 12, after V lost 4 bases and J lost 0 bases. The complete variable domain, with remaining parts taken from reference TRBV30 and TRBJ1-5, reads SQTIHQWPATLVQPVGSPLSLECTVEGTSNPNLYWYRQAAGRGLQLLFYSVGIGQISSEVPQNLSASRPQDRQFILSSKKLLLSDSGFYLCAWTSDRIAYSNQPQHFGDGTRLSIL.

This clonotype was observed a handful of times. The chain carries TRBV9 and TRBJ1-1; 7 bases fit TRBD1. Germline CDR1 SGDLS, CDR2 YYNGEE. V lost 4 bases, J lost 3 bases, and 9 bases stayed unmatched. CDR3 length: 15 residues. CDR3 amino acids: CASSRRSTGDTEAFF. Here the CDR3 DNA reads TGTGCCAGCAGCCGCCGCTCAACAGGGGACACTGAAGCTTTCTTT.

This clonotype turned up a few times. This chain connects TRBV20-1 to TRBJ1-1; D gene ambiguous. The CDR3 has 15 amino acids. The ends were cut back, 0 bases at V and 0 bases at J, with 11 bases in the middle. Germline CDR1 reads DFQATT; CDR2 reads SNEGSKA (reference sequence). The CDR3 here is CSARESVTMNTEAFF. For the CDR3, the DNA is TGCAGTGCTAGAGAGTCCGTTACCATGAACACTGAAGCTTTCTTT.

This clonotype was detected a few times. The rearrangement joins TRBV7-9 to TRBJ2-7; the D gene could be TRBD1 or TRBD2 (5 bases each). Germline V gene sequence: CDR1 SEHNR, CDR2 FQNEAQ (reference sequence). CDR3 length equals 14 residues. V was trimmed by 10 bases and J by 5 bases, leaving 21 bases between them. CDR3 DNA: TGTGCCACGTCGCTTCCCGGGACCATCAACGAGCAGTACTTC. Encoded protein: CATSLPGTINEQYF.

This chain uses TRBV5-6 with TRBJ2-4; D unresolved. There are 15 residues in the CDR3. The germline gives CDR1 SGHDT, CDR2 YYEEEE. V lost 0 bases, J lost 2 bases, and 9 bases lay in between. The CDR3 sequence is CASSLGILSKNIQYF. The CDR3 DNA follows: TGTGCCAGCAGCTTGGGGATTTTGTCCAAAAACATTCAGTACTTC.